These 19 T cell receptor beta chains were sequenced from one sample in a study of PD-1 blockade in classical Hodgkin lymphoma. This sample's time point: cycle 4 day 1 (C4D1), after more than 5 weeks of nivolumab. Each of the patients experienced relapse following autologous stem cell transplantation, and their brentuximab vedotin exposure differed. Clones were sequenced by immunoSEQ multiplex PCR, and TCRdb holds only the in-frame ones, with some missing. Among around 50,000 clones listed, nearly 90% were seen once. The sequencing here drew on peripheral blood mononuclear cells (PBMCs), taken before the fourth cycle of nivolumab. The receptors originated from a human donor with classical Hodgkin lymphoma.

The rearrangement joins TRBV27 to TRBJ2-7; the D gene is possibly TRBD2 (5 bases). Trimming stripped 6 bases from V and 3 bases from J, with 12 bases between. This CDR3 has 13 residues. Germline V gene lookup returns CDR1 MNHEY and CDR2 SMNVEV (reference sequence). The DNA of the CDR3 is TGTGCCAGCAGCTCTCGGAGGAACTACGAGCAGTACTTC. The encoded protein is CASSSRRNYEQYF.

The CDR3 DNA reads TGTGCCTGGACCCCTGGGACGTCTGACTACGAGCAGTACTTC. Its protein is CAWTPGTSDYEQYF. This chain links TRBV30 with TRBJ2-7; tentatively, D is TRBD1 or TRBD2 (5 bases each). Trimming removed 4 bases at V and 3 bases at J, with 16 bases between. The CDR3 loop spans 14 amino acids. From germline, CDR1 is GTSNPN and CDR2 SVGIG (reference sequence).

The rearrangement uses TRBV4-1 and TRBJ1-4; D might be TRBD1 (5 bases). V was trimmed by 4 bases and J by 0 bases, leaving 21 bases between them. Germline V lookup: CDR1 MGHRA, CDR2 YSYEKL. CDR3 length: 19 amino acids. In DNA form, the CDR3 reads TGCGCCAGCAGCCCCCTAAAGGCCAAGGGACCTTCAACTAATGAAAAACTGTTTTTT. It specifies CASSPLKAKGPSTNEKLFF.

With regard to this clone: A read error may produce the germline difference seen at one junction end. This chain uses TRBV7-7 with TRBJ2-3; D remains unclear. Germline assignment: CDR1 SSHAT and CDR2 FNYEAQ (reference sequence). This CDR3 spans 13 amino acids. The CDR3 loop reads CASSTGRTDTQYF. The DNA for the CDR3 is TGTGCTAGCAGCACCGGACGCACAGATACGCAGTATTTT.

This chain joins TRBV7-8 and TRBJ2-3; D is possibly TRBD2 (6 bases). The CDR3 runs 17 residues. Trimming shortened V by 4 bases and J by 0 bases, and 17 bases separated the two germline ends. Germline CDR1 is SGHVS and CDR2 is FQNEAQ. CDR3 protein: CASSSPGAGWSTDTQYF. Written as DNA, the CDR3 is TGTGCCAGCAGCTCACCCGGGGCGGGGTGGAGCACAGATACGCAGTATTTT.

The genes are TRBV7-9 and TRBJ2-4; TRBD2 matches 8 bases. Losses at the gene ends were 8 bases for V and 0 bases for J; bases not matched to a gene: 12. Looked up from germline, CDR1 is SEHNR and CDR2 is FQNEAQ (reference sequence). The CDR3 consists of 17 residues. For the CDR3, the DNA is TGTGCCAGCTTTAAAGCGGGAGTTGCACTAGCCAAAAACATTCAGTACTTC. It specifies CASFKAGVALAKNIQYF. Full variable domain (remainder filled in from reference TRBV7-9 and TRBJ2-4): DTGVSQNPRHKITKRGQNVTFRCDPISEHNRLYWYRQTLGQGPEFLTYFQNEAQLEKSRLLSDRFSAERPKGSFSTLEIQRTEQGDSAMYLCASFKAGVALAKNIQYFGAGTRLSVL.

In this sample, this clone turned up once. The chain combines TRBV7-9 with TRBJ2-6, with no clear D. Germline CDR1 and CDR2: SEHNR and FQNEAQ (reference sequence). V dropped 5 bases and J dropped 0 bases, with 17 bases sitting between them. The CDR3 has 18 residues. The CDR3 is CASSGLEDGASGANVLTF. In DNA form, the CDR3 reads TGTGCCAGCAGCGGCTTAGAGGACGGAGCCTCTGGGGCCAACGTCCTGACTTTC.

J is TRBJ2-3 and V is TRBV5-1; 8 bases fit TRBD2. The ends lost 2 bases at V and 5 bases at J; junction bases unmatched: 10. Germline CDR1 SGHRS, CDR2 YFSETQ. This CDR3 is built from 16 residues. The DNA for the CDR3 is TGCGCCAGCAGCTTTTTGCCAGCGGGGGTGGAAGATACGCAGTATTTT. Its translation: CASSFLPAGVEDTQYF.

The chain recombines TRBV6-5 with TRBJ2-7; 11 bases are a match to TRBD1. V shed 1 base and J 2 bases; nucleotides not matched to a gene: 1. CDR3 size: 15 residues. From germline, CDR1 is MNHEY and CDR2 SVGAGI. The CDR3 DNA sequence: TGTGCCAGCAGTTACTGGACAGGGGGCCCCTACGAGCAGTACTTC. This translates into CASSYWTGGPYEQYF.

The CDR3 DNA follows: TGTGCCGTCAGGGGAATTAACACCGGGGAGCTGTTTTTT. It specifies CAVRGINTGELFF. V gene TRBV27 combines with J gene TRBJ2-2; tentatively, D is TRBD1 (6 bases). CDR1 is MNHEY, CDR2 SMNVEV, per germline (reference sequence). This CDR3 has 13 amino acids. The V and J ends lost 11 bases and 2 bases respectively, with 12 bases between them.

V is TRBV25-1 and J is TRBJ2-3; tentative D call: TRBD2 (5 bases). V was cut by 3 bases and J by 7 bases, with 14 bases left in between. Germline V gene sequence: CDR1 MGHDK, CDR2 SYGVNS. The CDR3 runs to 14 residues. CDR3 in DNA: TGTGCCAGCAGTGACCCCCCTAGCTCCTATACGCAGTATTTT. Translation gives CASSDPPSSYTQYF.

The V and J genes are TRBV11-3 and TRBJ2-3; weak D call: TRBD2 (6 bases). Per germline, CDR1 SGHNT and CDR2 YENEEA. V was clipped by 1 base and J by 6 bases, with 14 bases between them. The CDR3 has 15 residues. CDR3 protein: CASSLAGGYMDTQYF. The CDR3 DNA is TGTGCCAGCAGCTTAGCTGGGGGGTATATGGATACGCAGTATTTT.

The table lists this clone with a count of one. This chain uses TRBV19 with TRBJ2-7; no definite D call. The CDR3 loop spans 14 amino acids. Germline assignment: CDR1 LNHDA and CDR2 SQIVND (reference sequence). Trimming left V 3 bases short and J 0 bases short, with 9 bases between. The CDR3 region is CASSISGFSYEQYF. In nucleotides, the CDR3 is TGTGCCAGTAGTATCTCAGGATTCTCCTACGAGCAGTACTTC.

The V call is TRBV5-6, the J call TRBJ1-5; 8 bases are a match to TRBD1. The germline gives CDR1 SGHDT, CDR2 YYEEEE. The CDR3 covers 15 residues. V lost 4 bases, J lost 2 bases, and 5 bases stayed unmatched. Written as DNA, the CDR3 is TGTGCCAGCAGCACCCTGACAGGGGGCAATCAGCCCCAGCATTTT. Its protein product is CASSTLTGGNQPQHF. The full variable domain, in which reference TRBV5-6 and TRBJ1-5 provide the parts outside the CDR3, is DAGVTQSPTHLIKTRGQQVTLRCSPKSGHDTVSWYQQALGQGPQFIFQYYEEEERQRGNFPDRFSGHQFPNYSSELNVNALLLGDSALYLCASSTLTGGNQPQHFGDGTRLSIL.

The chain recombines TRBV7-3 with TRBJ2-7; TRBD1 is a possible D gene (6 bases). V was clipped by 5 bases and J by 0 bases, with 20 bases between them. CDR1 is SGHTA and CDR2 is FQGTGA in the germline V gene. The CDR3 extends over 17 amino acids. The CDR3 here is CASSPFGLLGGSYEQYF. CDR3 DNA: TGTGCCAGCAGCCCCTTCGGGCTTTTAGGGGGCTCCTACGAGCAGTACTTC.

The chain uses TRBV29-1 and TRBJ1-1; D is ambiguous. This CDR3 contains 13 residues. Trimming took 2 bases from V and 4 from J, leaving 11 bases between them. Per the germline V gene, CDR1 is SQVTM and CDR2 is ANQGSEA. The CDR3 DNA follows: TGCAGCGTTGAAAGGGCAGTTGGCACTGAAGCTTTCTTT. It encodes CSVERAVGTEAFF.

V usage is TRBV10-3 and J usage is TRBJ2-2; D is possibly TRBD1 (5 bases). With 4 bases removed from V and 0 bases from J, the gap between germline ends came to 15 bases. CDR1 is ENHRY and CDR2 is SYGVKD in the germline V gene. The CDR3 extends over 17 amino acids. The CDR3 reads CAISVVWGCANTGELFF. The CDR3 nucleotides read TGTGCCATCAGTGTAGTGTGGGGCTGCGCGAACACCGGGGAGCTGTTTTTT.

V and J are TRBV30 and TRBJ2-7, with 9 bases that match TRBD2. The CDR3 totals 13 residues. CDR1 is GTSNPN and CDR2 is SVGIG in the germline V gene (reference sequence). Germline trimming cut 2 bases from V and 3 bases from J; bases unmatched to any gene: 2. The CDR3 reads CAWSLAGNYEQYF. CDR3 bases: TGTGCCTGGAGTCTAGCGGGGAACTACGAGCAGTACTTC.

The chain uses TRBV30 and TRBJ1-4; D is perhaps TRBD1 (6 bases). The CDR3 is 16 amino acids. V was pared by 3 bases and J by 5 bases, with 19 bases between. The germline V gene has CDR1 GTSNPN and CDR2 SVGIG (reference sequence). The chain's CDR3 is CAWSWGGAGRNEKLFF. CDR3 DNA: TGTGCCTGGAGCTGGGGGGGCGCAGGTCGCAATGAAAAACTGTTTTTT. The full variable domain, its missing parts supplied by reference TRBV30 and TRBJ1-4, is SQTIHQWPATLVQPVGSPLSLECTVEGTSNPNLYWYRQAAGRGLQLLFYSVGIGQISSEVPQNLSASRPQDRQFILSSKKLLLSDSGFYLCAWSWGGAGRNEKLFFGSGTQLSVL.